These 26 T cell receptor beta chains were sequenced from one sample in a study of blood T cells in healthy people across ages. With a J-beta primer mix and a sample-barcoded 5' primer, a second PCR ran 7 to 11 cycles. Using its own MiXCR run on the 5' RACE reads, TCRdb lists one record per CDR3 protein. The repertoire consists of 1.5 million to 2 million distinct CDR3 sequences, with about 39% occurring once and the leading ten covering under 30%. The sequencing sample was made of blood. Receptors were obtained from a human donor in good health.

The V call is TRBV3-1, the J call TRBJ2-3; no reliable D call. Germline V CDR1 and CDR2: LGHDT, YNNKEL (reference sequence). The length of the CDR3 is 15 residues. The V gene lost 4 bases and the J gene lost 2 bases, with 13 bases spanning the gap. DNA of the CDR3: TGTGCCAGCAGCCCTCCGGGTTGGTCCACAGATACGCAGTATTTT. As protein: CASSPPGWSTDTQYF.

This clonotype was recorded a few times. The CDR3 DNA follows: TGTGCCAGCAAATCGGGCGATATCTATGGCTACACCTTC. It encodes CASKSGDIYGYTF. The chain has TRBV28 and TRBJ1-2, with unresolved D. CDR1 and CDR2 (germline): MDHEN, SYDVKM. Between the trimmed V and J ends, which lost 7 bases and 4 bases, there was a span of 13 bases. The CDR3 is 13 amino acids.

This chain's CDR3 is CASSNLRSSTDTQYF. In DNA form, the CDR3 reads TGTGCCAGCAGTAATTTGCGTTCTAGCACAGATACGCAGTATTTT. This chain links TRBV2 with TRBJ2-3, with unresolved D. The CDR3 runs to 15 residues. V was shortened by 5 bases and J by 0 bases, with 12 bases between the two germline ends. Germline V gives CDR1 SNHLY, CDR2 FYNNEI.

Ten or more counts support this clonotype. The CDR3 DNA follows: TGTGCCATCAGTGACGGACGGGAAGAGACCCAGTACTTC. Residues: CAISDGREETQYF. The chain employs TRBV10-3 and TRBJ2-5, with D unresolved. CDR1 and CDR2 from the germline V gene are ENHRY and SYGVKD. The CDR3 has 13 residues. The V and J ends lost 3 bases and 3 bases respectively, with 8 bases between them.

With respect to this clonotype: Relative to the germline gene, one junction end is altered; a read error may explain this. The chain combines TRBV6-5 with TRBJ1-2; no firm D call. This CDR3 region has 12 residues. Germline V gene data show CDR1 as MNHEY and CDR2 as SVGAGI. CDR3: CVSSRPGGGYTF. The CDR3, as DNA: TGTGTCAGCAGCCGGCCTGGAGGGGGCTACACCTTC.

This clonotype occurred a few times. The gene calls are TRBV20-1 and TRBJ2-1; a weak D match, TRBD2 (7 bases). V was cut by 3 bases and J by 6 bases, with 15 bases left in between. CDR1 DFQATT and CDR2 SNEGSKA come from the germline V gene (reference sequence). The CDR3 loop spans 14 amino acids. This CDR3 is CSASTGRGLNEQFF. CDR3 DNA sequence: TGCAGTGCTAGCACAGGGAGGGGCCTCAATGAGCAGTTCTTC.

This clonotype was seen a few times. CDR3 amino acids: CASTPNSAAQHF. The CDR3 DNA is TGTGCCAGCACCCCAAATTCGGCAGCCCAGCATTTT. The V call is TRBV28, the J call TRBJ1-5; D unresolved. V was pared by 7 bases and J by 11 bases, with 15 bases between. Germline CDR1 is MDHEN and CDR2 is SYDVKM. The CDR3 has 12 amino acids.

The chain links TRBV7-8 to TRBJ2-7, with D unclear. The germline V gene encodes CDR1 SGHVS and CDR2 FQNEAQ. The V end was cut by 1 base, the J end by 8 bases, with 3 bases between. The CDR3 consists of 10 residues. The CDR3 is CASSLVKQYF. CDR3 sequence (DNA): TGTGCCAGCAGCTTAGTAAAGCAGTACTTC.

As regards this clonotype: This clone may be a read error of a much larger clone one base away. J is TRBJ2-1 and V is TRBV20-1, with TRBD2 identical over 12 bases. From germline, CDR1 is DFQATT and CDR2 SNEGSKA (reference sequence). The CDR3 contains 14 residues. V gave up 4 bases and J gave up 6 bases; unmatched junction bases: 4. CDR3 region: CSATSGGASNEQFF. The DNA for the CDR3 is TGCAGTGCTACTAGCGGGGGGGCCAGCAATGAGCAGTTCTTC.

The chain couples TRBV15 to TRBJ2-1; the match to TRBD1 covers 12 bases. The J call may not be correct, given that the DNA end is closer to TRBJ2-7. The CDR3 sequence is 14 residues long. Germline loops: CDR1 LNHNV, CDR2 YYDKDF (reference sequence). The CDR3 loop is CATGRDRGRYEQYF. The CDR3 DNA follows: TGTGCCACCGGCCGGGACAGGGGGCGTTACGAGCAGTACTTC.

This clonotype was observed a handful of times. The chain has TRBV4-2 and TRBJ1-1; D perhaps matches TRBD1 (6 bases). The CDR3 totals 15 residues. Germline lookup yields CDR1 LGHNA and CDR2 YNFKEQ. Trimming removed 7 bases from V and 6 bases from J, with 21 bases in between. The CDR3 DNA sequence: TGTGCCAGCAAGGAGCGTCATGGGGGGCTTCCTGAAGCTTTCTTT. It translates to CASKERHGGLPEAFF.

The gene calls are TRBV10-3 and TRBJ2-7, with TRBD1 matching over 7 bases. This CDR3 has 15 residues. The V segment lost 3 bases and the J segment 0 bases; nucleotides outside the gene matches: 5. CDR1 and CDR2 (germline): ENHRY, SYGVKD. This CDR3 is CAISDGQAGSYEQYF. CDR3 bases: TGTGCCATCAGTGACGGACAGGCCGGCTCCTACGAGCAGTACTTC.

This clonotype was seen a single time. J is TRBJ1-5 and V is TRBV19, with no clear D. CDR1 and CDR2 from the germline V gene are LNHDA and SQIVND (reference sequence). The CDR3 sequence is 19 residues long. V lost 0 bases, J lost 0 bases, and 18 bases lay in between. The CDR3 here is CASSIDQRGDGYSNQPQHF. The CDR3 coding sequence is TGTGCCAGTAGTATAGATCAGCGTGGTGACGGTTATAGCAATCAGCCCCAGCATTTT. The variable domain in full, with the rest retrieved from reference TRBV19 and TRBJ1-5, is DGGITQSPKYLFRKEGQNVTLSCEQNLNHDAMYWYRQDPGQGLRLIYYSQIVNDFQKGDIAEGYSVSREKKESFPLTVTSAQKNPTAFYLCASSIDQRGDGYSNQPQHFGDGTRLSIL.

CDR3 sequence: CASSLEPGGPQFF. CDR3 nucleotide sequence: TGTGCCAGCAGCTTGGAACCCGGGGGACCGCAGTTCTTC. The chain is built from TRBV5-4 and TRBJ2-1, with D perhaps TRBD2 (6 bases). The CDR3 runs 13 residues. Germline values: CDR1 SGHNT, CDR2 YYREEE (reference sequence). Between the trimmed V and J ends, which lost 0 bases and 12 bases, there was a span of 13 bases.

The V call is TRBV6-5, the J call TRBJ2-5; no clear D. The germline V gene encodes CDR1 MNHEY and CDR2 SVGAGI. The CDR3 has 16 residues. Trimming pared 0 bases from V and 1 base from J, leaving 12 bases between. This chain's CDR3 is CASSYSNSISQETQYF. In DNA form, the CDR3 reads TGTGCCAGCAGTTACTCGAATTCGATCTCCCAAGAGACCCAGTACTTC.

This chain connects TRBV29-1 to TRBJ2-3; D remains unclear. Trimming cost V 6 bases and J 0 bases, with 10 bases left between them. CDR1 SQVTM and CDR2 ANQGSEA come from the germline V gene. The CDR3 consists of 13 residues. CDR3 in amino acids: CSVRVQSTDTQYF. The CDR3 DNA follows: TGCAGCGTAAGGGTCCAGAGCACAGATACGCAGTATTTT.

The rearrangement joins TRBV2 to TRBJ2-3, with D tentatively TRBD1 or TRBD2 (6 bases each). Trimming took 2 bases from V and 1 from J, leaving 13 bases between them. Germline CDR1 reads SNHLY; CDR2 reads FYNNEI. CDR3 length: 16 amino acids. DNA of the CDR3: TGTGCCAGCAGTGAATTAGGGGGGTATGGCACAGATACGCAGTATTTT. Its protein product is CASSELGGYGTDTQYF.

The sample holds a few counts of this clonotype. The genes are TRBV29-1 and TRBJ1-2, with TRBD1 matching 8 bases. Germline CDR1 and CDR2: SQVTM and ANQGSEA. V lost 0 bases, J lost 2 bases, and 2 bases stayed unmatched. The CDR3 is 14 residues long. This CDR3 is CSVEDWTGNYGYTF. The CDR3 bases are TGCAGCGTTGAAGATTGGACAGGGAACTATGGCTACACCTTC. The complete variable domain, with remaining parts taken from reference TRBV29-1 and TRBJ1-2, reads SAVISQKPSRDICQRGTSLTIQCQVDSQVTMMFWYRQQPGQSLTLIATANQGSEATYESGFVIDKFPISRPNLTFSTLTVSNMSPEDSSIYLCSVEDWTGNYGYTFGSGTRLTVV.

This clonotype was seen at least ten times. J is TRBJ2-7 and V is TRBV6-2 or TRBV6-3; D is unresolved. The CDR3 is 12 residues long. The germline gives CDR1 MNHEY, CDR2 SVGEGT. V dropped 5 bases and J dropped 3 bases, with 8 bases sitting between them. Here the CDR3 DNA reads TGTGCCAGCAGTCCACGGGTCTACGAGCAGTACTTC. Translation: CASSPRVYEQYF.

This clonotype has only one observation. The chain joins TRBV5-1 to TRBJ2-7, with 7 bases that match TRBD1. In germline, CDR1 is SGHRS, CDR2 YFSETQ. This CDR3 region has 15 residues. V lost 3 bases, J lost 5 bases, and 11 bases stayed unmatched. CDR3: CASSSGTAKSHEQYF. In DNA, the CDR3 is TGCGCCAGCAGCTCCGGGACAGCTAAATCCCACGAGCAGTACTTC. The full variable domain, its missing parts supplied by reference TRBV5-1 and TRBJ2-7, is KAGVTQTPRYLIKTRGQQVTLSCSPISGHRSVSWYQQTPGQGLQFLFEYFSETQRNKGNFPGRFSGRQFSNSRSEMNVSTLELGDSALYLCASSSGTAKSHEQYFGPGTRLTVT.

In its sample, this clonotype was seen a few times. This rearrangement joins TRBV6-5 to TRBJ2-5; no firm D call. With 5 bases removed from V and 3 bases from J, the gap between germline ends came to 7 bases. The length of the CDR3 is 12 residues. Looked up from germline, CDR1 is MNHEY and CDR2 is SVGAGI. This CDR3 reads CASSTSKETQYF. The CDR3 DNA reads as TGTGCCAGCAGTACATCTAAAGAGACCCAGTACTTC.

This chain joins TRBV20-1 and TRBJ2-7; 7 bases fit TRBD1. The J segment lost 4 bases and the V segment lost 5 bases, leaving 8 bases of the junction unmatched. This CDR3 region has 13 residues. Germline-derived CDR1 and CDR2 are DFQATT and SNEGSKA (reference sequence). CDR3 loop: CSAGGQLSYEQYF. The CDR3 coding sequence is TGCAGTGCTGGGGGACAGTTATCATACGAGCAGTACTTC.

This clonotype was detected only a few times. V is TRBV10-3 and J is TRBJ2-7; D is uncertain. CDR1 is ENHRY, CDR2 SYGVKD, per germline. V was pared by 4 bases and J by 2 bases, with 12 bases between. This CDR3 region has 14 residues. CDR3 sequence (DNA): TGTGCCATCAGTGGATTTCAGGAAACCTACGAGCAGTACTTC. It is translated as CAISGFQETYEQYF.

On this clonotype itself: A much larger clonotype is one base distant, so this may be a read error. This chain joins TRBV2 and TRBJ2-7; D unresolved. CDR1 is SNHLY, CDR2 FYNNEI, per germline. The CDR3 sequence is 11 residues long. The CDR3, as DNA: TGTGCCAGCACTGAAGCCTACGAGCAGTACTTC. It is translated as CASTEAYEQYF.

The chain is built from TRBV29-1 and TRBJ1-1; no reliable D call. This CDR3 region has 11 residues. From germline, CDR1 is SQVTM and CDR2 ANQGSEA. Trimming pared 4 bases from V and 5 bases from J, leaving 8 bases between. CDR3 sequence reads: CSVVSWTEAFF. The CDR3 nucleotides read TGCAGCGTTGTATCGTGGACTGAAGCTTTCTTT.

About this clonotype: With a much larger clone just one base away, this may be a read error. The CDR3 protein is CASRSYSNQPQHF. CDR3 nucleotides: TGTGCCAGCAGGTCCTATAGCAATCAGCCCCAGCATTTT. The chain links TRBV6-6 to TRBJ1-5; D not resolved. CDR3 length: 13 residues. CDR1 is MNHNY and CDR2 is SVGAGI in the germline V gene (reference sequence). V was trimmed by 6 bases and J by 0 bases, leaving 6 bases between them.